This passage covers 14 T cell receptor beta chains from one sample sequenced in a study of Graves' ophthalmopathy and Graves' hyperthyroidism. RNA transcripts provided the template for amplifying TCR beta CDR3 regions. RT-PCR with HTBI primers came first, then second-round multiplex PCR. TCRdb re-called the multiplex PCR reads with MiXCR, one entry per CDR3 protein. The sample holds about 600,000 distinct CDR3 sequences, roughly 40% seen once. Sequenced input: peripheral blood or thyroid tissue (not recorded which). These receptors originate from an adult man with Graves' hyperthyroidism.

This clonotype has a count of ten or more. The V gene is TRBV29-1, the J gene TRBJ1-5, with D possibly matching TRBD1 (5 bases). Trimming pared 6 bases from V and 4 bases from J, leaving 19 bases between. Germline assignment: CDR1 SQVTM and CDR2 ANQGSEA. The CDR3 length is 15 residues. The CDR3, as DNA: TGCAGCGTCATCAACGACAGTAAAATAAATCAGCCCCAGCATTTT. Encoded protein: CSVINDSKINQPQHF.

CDR3 sequence: CASSTTGYTDTQYF. The CDR3 bases are TGCGCCAGCTCTACGACAGGGTACACAGATACGCAGTATTTT. V usage is TRBV5-1 and J usage is TRBJ2-3; 7 positions agree with TRBD1. The junction had 7 bases not matched to a gene; V was cut back by 7 bases and J by 2 bases. Per the germline V gene, CDR1 is SGHRS and CDR2 is YFSETQ. The length of the CDR3 is 14 residues.

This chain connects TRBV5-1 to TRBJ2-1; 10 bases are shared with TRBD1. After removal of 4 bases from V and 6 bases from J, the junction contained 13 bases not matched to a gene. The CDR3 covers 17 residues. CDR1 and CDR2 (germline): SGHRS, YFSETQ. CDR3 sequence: CASSLPPGQGLANEQFF. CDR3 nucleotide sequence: TGCGCCAGCAGCCTACCACCGGGACAGGGGCTCGCCAATGAGCAGTTCTTC.

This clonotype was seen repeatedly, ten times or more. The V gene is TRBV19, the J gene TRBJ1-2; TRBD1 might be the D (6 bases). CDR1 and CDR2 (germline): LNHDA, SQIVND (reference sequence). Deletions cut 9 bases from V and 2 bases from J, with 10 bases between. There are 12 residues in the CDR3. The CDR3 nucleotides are TGTGCCAGCCTGGGACAAAACTATGGCTACACCTTC. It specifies CASLGQNYGYTF.

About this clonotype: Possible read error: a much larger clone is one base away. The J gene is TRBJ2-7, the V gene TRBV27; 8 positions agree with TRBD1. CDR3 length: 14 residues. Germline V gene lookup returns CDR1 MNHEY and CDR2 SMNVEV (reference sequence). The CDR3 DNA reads TGTGCCAACAGTCGATACGACAGGGGCTACGAGCAGTACTTC. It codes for CANSRYDRGYEQYF.

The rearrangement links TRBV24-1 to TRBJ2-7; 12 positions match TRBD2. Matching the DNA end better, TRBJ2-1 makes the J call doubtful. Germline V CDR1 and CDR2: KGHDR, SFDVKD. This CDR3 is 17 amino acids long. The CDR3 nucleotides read TGTGCCACCAGTGATACCTGGACTAGCGGGGATTACAATGAGCAGTTCTTC. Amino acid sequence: CATSDTWTSGDYNEQFF.

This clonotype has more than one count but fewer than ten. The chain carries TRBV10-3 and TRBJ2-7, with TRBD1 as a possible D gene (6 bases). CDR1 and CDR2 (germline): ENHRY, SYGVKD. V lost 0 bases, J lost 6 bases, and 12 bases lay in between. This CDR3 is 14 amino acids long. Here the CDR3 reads CAISESGRGREQYF. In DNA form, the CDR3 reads TGTGCCATCAGTGAGTCGGGCAGGGGTCGCGAGCAGTACTTC.

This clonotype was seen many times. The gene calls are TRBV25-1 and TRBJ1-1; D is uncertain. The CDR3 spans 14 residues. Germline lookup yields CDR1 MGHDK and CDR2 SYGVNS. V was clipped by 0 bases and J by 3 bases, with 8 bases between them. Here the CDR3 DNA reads TGTGCCAGCAGTGAATATAGGAGCGACACTGAAGCTTTCTTT. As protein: CASSEYRSDTEAFF.

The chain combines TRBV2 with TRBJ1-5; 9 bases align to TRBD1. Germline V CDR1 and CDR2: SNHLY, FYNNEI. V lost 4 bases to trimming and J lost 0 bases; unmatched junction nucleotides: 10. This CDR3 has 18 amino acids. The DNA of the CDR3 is TGTGCCAGCAGTGGCCTTGGACAGGGGACTTATAGCAATCAGCCCCAGCATTTT. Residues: CASSGLGQGTYSNQPQHF.

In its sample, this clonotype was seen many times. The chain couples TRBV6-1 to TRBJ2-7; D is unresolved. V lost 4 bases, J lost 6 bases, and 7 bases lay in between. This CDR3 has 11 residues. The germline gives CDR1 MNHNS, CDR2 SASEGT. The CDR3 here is CASSGVGEQYF. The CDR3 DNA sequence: TGTGCCAGCAGTGGAGTGGGCGAGCAGTACTTC.

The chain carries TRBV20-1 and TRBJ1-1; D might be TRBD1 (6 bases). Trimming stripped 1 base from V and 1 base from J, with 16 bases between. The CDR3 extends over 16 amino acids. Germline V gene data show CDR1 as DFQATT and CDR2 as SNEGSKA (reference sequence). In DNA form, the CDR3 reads TGCAGTGCTAGAGTCATACAGGGCGGGGGGAACACTGAAGCTTTCTTT. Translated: CSARVIQGGGNTEAFF.

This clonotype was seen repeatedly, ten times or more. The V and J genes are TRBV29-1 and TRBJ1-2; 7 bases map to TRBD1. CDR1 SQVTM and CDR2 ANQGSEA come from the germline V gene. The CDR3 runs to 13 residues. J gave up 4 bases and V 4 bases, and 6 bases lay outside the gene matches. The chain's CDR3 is CSVGGTASYGYTF. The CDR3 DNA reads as TGCAGCGTTGGCGGGACAGCCTCCTATGGCTACACCTTC.

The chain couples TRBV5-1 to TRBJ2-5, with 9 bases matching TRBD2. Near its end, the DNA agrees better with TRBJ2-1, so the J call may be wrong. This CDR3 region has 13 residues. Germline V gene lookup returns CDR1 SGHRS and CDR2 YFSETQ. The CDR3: CASSLSGGDEQFF. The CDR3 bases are TGCGCCAGCAGCCTTAGCGGGGGAGACGAGCAGTTCTTC.

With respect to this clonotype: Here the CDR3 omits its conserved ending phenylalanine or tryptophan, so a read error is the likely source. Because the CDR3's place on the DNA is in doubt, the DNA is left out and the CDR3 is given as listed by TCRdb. This CDR3 is CSARDGDS. The V call is TRBV20-1, the J call TRBJ2-5. The CDR3 contains 8 residues when both ends are counted. From germline, CDR1 is DFQATT and CDR2 SNEGSKA (reference sequence).